This T cell receptor beta chain came from a study of T-cell memory formation after mild COVID-19. Study-level findings and limits: CD4+ bias marked clones expanding day 15 to 37, unlike balanced contracting clones.

Concerning this clonotype itself: Its antigen is not known.

TCRalpha and TCRbeta libraries used 5'RACE with constant-segment primers and UMIs. TCRdb redid the calling of the 5' RACE reads with MiXCR, one entry per CDR3 protein. The table has around 140,000 distinct CDR3 sequences, roughly a fifth seen once. Germline CDR1 is KGHDR and CDR2 is SFDVKD. V was pared by 0 bases and J by 2 bases, with 8 bases between. This CDR3 has 15 amino acids. This chain links TRBV24-1 with TRBJ2-3, with no clear D. The specimen was PBMCs or a T cell subset sorted from them (not recorded which). The receptor comes from an adult woman who had mild COVID-19 (a few samples of this study predate the infection). Cell type and time point are not known. The CDR3 DNA reads TGTGCCACCAGTGATTTGAGGCGGTCCACAGATACGCAGTATTTT. Residues: CATSDLRRSTDTQYF.